This T cell receptor beta chain appears in the sequencing data of a study of shared clonotypes between healthy human individuals. Deep level was the assay's run setting. Measured with immunoSEQ multiplex PCR; TCRdb has only the in-frame clones, and not every one. This sample yields hundreds of thousands of clones, of which roughly 96% are seen a single time; around 0.097% belongs to the top ten. Points on this clone: Its antigen is undetermined.

Trimming at V came to 3 bases and at J to 6 bases, leaving 1 base not matched to a gene. There are 13 residues in the CDR3. Germline loops: CDR1 SGDLS, CDR2 YYNGEE. CD45RO-negative, CCR7-selected cells formed the naive CD8 fraction, which excluded terminally differentiated effector memory CD45RA+ cells. Donors included only healthy HIV-negative adults lacking recent acute infections or vaccinations. Caucasian adults living in Nashville, Tennessee, provided all samples. Findings and caveats of the study: What rarefaction showed was incomplete sorted-subset sequencing despite large depth.

This TCR derives from a woman in her thirties in good health. This sequence joins TRBV9 and TRBJ1-4, with TRBD1 matching over 8 bases. Sequences were obtained from naive CD8+ T cells sorted from blood. DNA of the CDR3: TGTGCCAGCAGCGGGGGACAGGATGAAAAACTGTTTTTT. Protein sequence: CASSGGQDEKLFF.